This T cell receptor (beta chain) stems from a study of T cell repertoires in cytomegalovirus infection. Across the study: Well-studied HLA-B-restricted CMV epitopes were used in the study alongside recently identified HLA-C-restricted ones. CMV infection and matching HLA type were both indicated by public TCR beta signatures.

TCRdb ran MiXCR on the reads and lists one entry per CDR3 protein. The sample consists of some 150,000 distinct CDR3 sequences, over 25% of them appearing once. Germline assignment: CDR1 SGDLS and CDR2 YYNGEE. V gave up 0 bases and J gave up 0 bases, with 6 bases separating them. The CDR3 sequence is 14 residues long. This clonotype was recorded a few times. The antigen is unknown. This specimen was CD8+ T cells from cultured PBMCs, taken from culture after CMV antigen stimulation. The V gene is TRBV9, the J gene TRBJ1-1; D ambiguous. This TCR was sampled from a human donor in good health (CMV status not recorded). Some clones in this sample may be carry-over from other donors' samples. The CDR3 loop is CASSVAAMNTEAFF. CDR3 DNA sequence: TGTGCCAGCAGCGTAGCAGCTATGAACACTGAAGCTTTCTTT.